This TCR beta chain was sequenced in a study of cytomegalovirus exposure and HLA in healthy donors. As to this clone: Without the conserved terminal phenylalanine or tryptophan, this CDR3 likely stems from a read error.

In the PCR, 60 Vbeta and 13 Jbeta primers were used. Profiled with immunoSEQ multiplex PCR; TCRdb holds only in-frame clones, not every one. The sample consists of about 120,000 clones, 60% to 80% of them appearing once. The sequencing input was PBMCs. The TCR sequence derives from a woman aged 45-65 years in good health and CMV-seronegative.

The CDR3 bases are TGTGCCAGCAGCTTGGATTGGCAGGGATTTTTCTCTGGCTACACCTCC. As protein: CASSLDWQGFFSGYTS. The chain couples TRBV5-4 to TRBJ1-2; D possibly corresponds to TRBD1 (5 bases). The CDR3 totals 16 residues. Between the trimmed V and J ends, which lost 0 bases and 7 bases, there was a span of 19 bases. CDR1 and CDR2 (germline): SGHNT, YYREEE (reference sequence).